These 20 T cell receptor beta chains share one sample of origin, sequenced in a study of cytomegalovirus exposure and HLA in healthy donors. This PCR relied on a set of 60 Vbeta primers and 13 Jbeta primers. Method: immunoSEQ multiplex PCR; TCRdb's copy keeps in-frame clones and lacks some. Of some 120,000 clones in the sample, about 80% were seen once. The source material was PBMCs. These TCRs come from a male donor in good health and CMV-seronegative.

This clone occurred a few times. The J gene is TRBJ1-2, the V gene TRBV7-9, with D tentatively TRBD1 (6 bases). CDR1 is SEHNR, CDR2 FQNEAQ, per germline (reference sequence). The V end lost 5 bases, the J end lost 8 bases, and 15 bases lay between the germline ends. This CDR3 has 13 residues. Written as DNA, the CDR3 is TGTGCCAGCAGCACGTTACAGGGAAGCGGCTACACCTTC. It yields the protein CASSTLQGSGYTF.

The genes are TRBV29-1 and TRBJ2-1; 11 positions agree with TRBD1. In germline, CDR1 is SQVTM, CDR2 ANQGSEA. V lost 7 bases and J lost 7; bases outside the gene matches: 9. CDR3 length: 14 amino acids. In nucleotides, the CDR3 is TGCAGCGGCAGAGAGGACAGGGGGCCGAATGAGCAGTTCTTC. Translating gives CSGREDRGPNEQFF.

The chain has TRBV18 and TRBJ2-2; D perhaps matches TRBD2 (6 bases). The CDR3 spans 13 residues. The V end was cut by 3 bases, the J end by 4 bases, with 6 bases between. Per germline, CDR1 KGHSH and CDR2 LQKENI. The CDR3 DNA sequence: TGTGCCAGCTCACCGACTAGCACCGGGGAGCTGTTTTTT. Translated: CASSPTSTGELFF.

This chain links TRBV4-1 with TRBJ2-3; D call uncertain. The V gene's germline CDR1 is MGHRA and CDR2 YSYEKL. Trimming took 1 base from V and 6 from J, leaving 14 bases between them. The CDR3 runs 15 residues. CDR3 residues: CASSQVSATSDTQYF. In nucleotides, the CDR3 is TGCGCCAGCAGCCAAGTTTCCGCAACATCCGATACGCAGTATTTT.

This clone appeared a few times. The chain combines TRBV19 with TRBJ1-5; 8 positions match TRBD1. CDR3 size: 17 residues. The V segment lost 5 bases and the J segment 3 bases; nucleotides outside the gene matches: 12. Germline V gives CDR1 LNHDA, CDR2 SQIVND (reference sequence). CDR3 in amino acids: CASSSEGGQVLNQPQHF. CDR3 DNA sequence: TGTGCCAGTAGTTCGGAGGGGGGACAGGTCCTCAATCAGCCCCAGCATTTT.

The CDR3 DNA reads as TGTGCCAGCAGCGACGGAACTAGCCTTATTTACGAGCAGTACTTC. Encoded protein: CASSDGTSLIYEQYF. The chain combines TRBV7-2 with TRBJ2-7, with D possibly matching TRBD2 (6 bases). Germline loops: CDR1 SGHTA, CDR2 FQGNSA. Trimming pared 5 bases from V and 4 bases from J, leaving 18 bases between. This CDR3 region has 15 residues.

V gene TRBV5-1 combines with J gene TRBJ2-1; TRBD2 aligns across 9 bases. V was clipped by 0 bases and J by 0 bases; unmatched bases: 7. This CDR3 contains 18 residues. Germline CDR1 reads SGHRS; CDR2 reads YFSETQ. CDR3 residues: CASSLGLRGGSSYNEQFF. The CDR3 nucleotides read TGCGCCAGCAGCTTGGGCCTGCGGGGGGGAAGCTCCTACAATGAGCAGTTCTTC.

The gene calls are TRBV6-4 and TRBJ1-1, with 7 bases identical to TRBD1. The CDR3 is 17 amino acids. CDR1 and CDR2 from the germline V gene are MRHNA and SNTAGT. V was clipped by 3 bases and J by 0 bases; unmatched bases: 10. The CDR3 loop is CASSELPGQWMNTEAFF. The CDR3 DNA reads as TGTGCCAGCAGTGAACTACCGGGACAGTGGATGAACACTGAAGCTTTCTTT.

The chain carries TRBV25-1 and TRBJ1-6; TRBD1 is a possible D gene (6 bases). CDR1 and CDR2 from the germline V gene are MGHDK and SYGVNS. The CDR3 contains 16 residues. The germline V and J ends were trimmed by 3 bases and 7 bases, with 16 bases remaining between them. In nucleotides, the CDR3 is TGTGCCAGCAGTGACCGAAACAGGGTCGGCAATTCACCCCTCCACTTT. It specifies CASSDRNRVGNSPLHF. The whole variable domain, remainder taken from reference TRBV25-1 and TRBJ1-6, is EADIYQTPRYLVIGTGKKITLECSQTMGHDKMYWYQQDPGMELHLIHYSYGVNSTEKGDLSSESTVSRIRTEHFPLTLESARPSHTSQYLCASSDRNRVGNSPLHFGNGTRLTVT.

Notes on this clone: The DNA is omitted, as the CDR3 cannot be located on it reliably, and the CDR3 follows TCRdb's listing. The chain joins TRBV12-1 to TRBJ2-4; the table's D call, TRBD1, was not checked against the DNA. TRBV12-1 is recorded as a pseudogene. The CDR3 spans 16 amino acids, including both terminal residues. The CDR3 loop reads CASSFGTGTGKNIQYF.

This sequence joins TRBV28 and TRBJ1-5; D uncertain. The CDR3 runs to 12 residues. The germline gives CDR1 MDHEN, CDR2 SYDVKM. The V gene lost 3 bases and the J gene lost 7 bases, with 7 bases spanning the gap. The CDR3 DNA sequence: TGTGCCAGCAGTTTCCCGGGGCAGCCCCAGCATTTT. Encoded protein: CASSFPGQPQHF.

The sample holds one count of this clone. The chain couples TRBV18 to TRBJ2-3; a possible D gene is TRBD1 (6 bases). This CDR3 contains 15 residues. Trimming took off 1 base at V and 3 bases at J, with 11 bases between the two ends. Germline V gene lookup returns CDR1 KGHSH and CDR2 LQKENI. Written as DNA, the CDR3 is TGTGCCAGCTCACCACAGCAGGGGTCGACAGATACGCAGTATTTT. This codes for CASSPQQGSTDTQYF. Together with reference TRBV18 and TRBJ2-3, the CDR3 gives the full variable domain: NAGVMQNPRHLVRRRGQEARLRCSPMKGHSHVYWYRQLPEEGLKFMVYLQKENIIDESGMPKERFSAEFPKEGPSILRIQQVVRGDSAAYFCASSPQQGSTDTQYFGPGTRLTVL.

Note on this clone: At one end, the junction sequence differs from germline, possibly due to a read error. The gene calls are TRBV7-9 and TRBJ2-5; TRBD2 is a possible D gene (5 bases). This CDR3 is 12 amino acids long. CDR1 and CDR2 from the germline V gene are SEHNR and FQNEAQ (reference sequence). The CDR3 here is CSSSRDPETQYF. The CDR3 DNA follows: TGTTCCAGCAGCCGGGATCCAGAGACCCAGTACTTC.

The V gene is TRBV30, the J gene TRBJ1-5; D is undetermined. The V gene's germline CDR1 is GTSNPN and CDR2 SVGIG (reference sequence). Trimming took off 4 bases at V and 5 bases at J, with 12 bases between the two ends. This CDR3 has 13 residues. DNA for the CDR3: TGTGCCTGGACGATTAACACACATCAGCCCCAGCATTTT. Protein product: CAWTINTHQPQHF.

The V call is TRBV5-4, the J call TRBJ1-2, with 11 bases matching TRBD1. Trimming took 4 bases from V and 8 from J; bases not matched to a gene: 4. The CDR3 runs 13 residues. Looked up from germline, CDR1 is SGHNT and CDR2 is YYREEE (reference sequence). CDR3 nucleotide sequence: TGTGCCAGCAGCAAGGACAGGGGGCAGGGCTACACCTTC. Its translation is CASSKDRGQGYTF.

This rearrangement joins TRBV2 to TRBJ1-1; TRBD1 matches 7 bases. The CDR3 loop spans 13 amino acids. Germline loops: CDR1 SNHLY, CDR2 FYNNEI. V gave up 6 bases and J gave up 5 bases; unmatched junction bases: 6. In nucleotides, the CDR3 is TGTGCCAGCAGCCGACAGGGCGAAACTGAAGCTTTCTTT. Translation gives CASSRQGETEAFF.

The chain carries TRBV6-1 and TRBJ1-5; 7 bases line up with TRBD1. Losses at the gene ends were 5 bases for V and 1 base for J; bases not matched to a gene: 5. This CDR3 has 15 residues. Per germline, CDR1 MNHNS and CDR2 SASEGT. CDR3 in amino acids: CASSSATGSNQPQHF. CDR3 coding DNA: TGTGCCAGCAGTAGTGCGACAGGGAGCAATCAGCCCCAGCATTTT.

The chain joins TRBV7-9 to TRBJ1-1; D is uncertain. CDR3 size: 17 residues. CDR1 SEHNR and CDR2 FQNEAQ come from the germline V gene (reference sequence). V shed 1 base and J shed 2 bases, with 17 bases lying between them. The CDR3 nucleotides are TGTGCCAGCAGCTTAGGCGAGGGTGGGGAGGGAAACACTGAAGCTTTCTTT. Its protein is CASSLGEGGEGNTEAFF.

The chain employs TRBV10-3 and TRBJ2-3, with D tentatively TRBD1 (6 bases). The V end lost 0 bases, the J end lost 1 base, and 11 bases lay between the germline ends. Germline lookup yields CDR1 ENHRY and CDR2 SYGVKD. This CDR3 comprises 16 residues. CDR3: CAISESWGRGTDTQYF. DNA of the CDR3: TGTGCCATCAGTGAGTCGTGGGGGCGCGGCACAGATACGCAGTATTTT.

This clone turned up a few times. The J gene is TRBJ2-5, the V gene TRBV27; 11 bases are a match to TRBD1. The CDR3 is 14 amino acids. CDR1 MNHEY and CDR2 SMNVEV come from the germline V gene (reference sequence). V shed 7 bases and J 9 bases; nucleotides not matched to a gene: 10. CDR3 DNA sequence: TGTGCCAGCAACTACCCGGGACAGGGGGAGGCCCAGTACTTC. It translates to CASNYPGQGEAQYF.